One sample yielded the 22 T cell receptor beta chains listed below, sequenced in a study of blood T cells in healthy people across ages. Primed by a sample-barcoded 5' primer and a J-beta primer mix, a second PCR proceeded for about 6 to 11 cycles. TCRdb re-analysed the 5' RACE reads in MiXCR, keeping a single row per CDR3 protein. The table includes roughly 1,300,000 distinct CDR3 sequences, 59% detected once. The source material was blood. These receptor sequences come from a man in his late teens or twenties in good health.

The chain recombines TRBV7-9 with TRBJ2-3; no reliable D call. Trimming shortened V by 5 bases and J by 2 bases, and 8 bases separated the two germline ends. Germline CDR1 and CDR2: SEHNR and FQNEAQ (reference sequence). This CDR3 region has 13 residues. The DNA for the CDR3 is TGTGCCAGCAGCGACACGGACACAGATACGCAGTATTTT. Translating gives CASSDTDTDTQYF.

The sample holds a few counts of this clonotype. V gene TRBV4-1 combines with J gene TRBJ1-2; tentative D call: TRBD1 (6 bases). The germline V gene has CDR1 MGHRA and CDR2 YSYEKL. CDR3 length: 15 amino acids. Trimming removed 4 bases at V and 5 bases at J, with 17 bases between. The CDR3 is CASSPLATGSYGYTF. The CDR3 coding sequence is TGCGCCAGCAGCCCCCTCGCGACAGGAAGTTATGGCTACACCTTC.

The chain has TRBV29-1 and TRBJ1-1; 7 nucleotides line up with TRBD1. V shed 3 bases, J shed 0 bases, and the junction held 10 bases outside the gene matches. The CDR3 totals 16 residues. The germline V gene has CDR1 SQVTM and CDR2 ANQGSEA. The CDR3 loop is CSVEGTTGEMNTEAFF. The CDR3 DNA sequence: TGCAGCGTTGAGGGCACCACAGGGGAGATGAACACTGAAGCTTTCTTT.

The count of this clonotype is one. The rearrangement joins TRBV27 to TRBJ2-5; D possibly corresponds to TRBD1 (6 bases). The end of the DNA is better explained by TRBJ2-7, so the J call may be wrong. The CDR3 is 14 amino acids. Germline CDR1 reads MNHEY; CDR2 reads SMNVEV (reference sequence). This CDR3 reads CASSLTGSPYEQYF. Here the CDR3 DNA reads TGTGCCAGCAGTCTCACAGGGTCCCCATACGAGCAGTACTTC.

As for this clonotype: One base away lies a much larger clone, so this may be a sequencing read error. The rearrangement uses TRBV2 and TRBJ2-3; D perhaps matches TRBD1 (5 bases). The CDR3 contains 14 residues. With 6 bases removed from V and 4 bases from J, the gap between germline ends came to 14 bases. The germline V gene encodes CDR1 SNHLY and CDR2 FYNNEI. CDR3 protein: CASRMDPGPDTQYF. CDR3 nucleotides: TGTGCCAGCAGGATGGATCCAGGGCCAGATACGCAGTATTTT.

About this clonotype: Sequence at one end of the junction differs from germline and may be a read error. This rearrangement joins TRBV2 to TRBJ2-1; 7 bases align to TRBD2. Germline CDR1 is SNHLY and CDR2 is FYNNEI. There are 15 residues in the CDR3. CDR3 sequence: CVSSFVAGAYNEQFF. The CDR3 DNA reads TGTGTCAGCAGTTTCGTAGCGGGTGCCTACAATGAGCAGTTCTTC.

This chain connects TRBV6-5 to TRBJ1-6; D is unresolved. The CDR3 has 16 residues. Germline lookup yields CDR1 MNHEY and CDR2 SVGAGI. V dropped 5 bases and J dropped 3 bases, with 14 bases sitting between them. The CDR3 DNA reads as TGTGCCAGCAGTAATCAACAAGGCGACTATAATTCACCCCTCCACTTT. This gives the protein CASSNQQGDYNSPLHF.

This chain uses TRBV7-9 with TRBJ2-1; perhaps TRBD2 as D (5 bases). The DNA end lines up better with TRBJ2-7; the J call may be wrong. The germline V gene has CDR1 SEHNR and CDR2 FQNEAQ (reference sequence). The CDR3 has 16 residues. The CDR3 is CASSPADGRNYNEQYF. In nucleotides, the CDR3 is TGTGCCAGCAGCCCAGCGGACGGACGAAATTACAATGAGCAGTACTTC.

The chain carries TRBV4-1 and TRBJ2-2; no clear D. Trimming pared 1 base from V and 7 bases from J, leaving 7 bases between. Germline V CDR1 and CDR2: MGHRA, YSYEKL. This CDR3 spans 13 amino acids. CDR3 sequence: CASSQGQGGELFF. The CDR3 DNA sequence: TGCGCCAGCAGCCAAGGTCAAGGCGGGGAGCTGTTTTTT.

The chain couples TRBV20-1 to TRBJ2-1; 10 bases are shared with TRBD2. The CDR3 runs to 14 residues. Trimming cost V 5 bases and J 4 bases; bases outside gene matches: 5. Germline CDR1 is DFQATT and CDR2 is SNEGSKA (reference sequence). The CDR3 DNA follows: TGCAGTGCTCTGAGCGGGGGGGTGTACAATGAGCAGTTCTTC. This gives the protein CSALSGGVYNEQFF.

The genes are TRBV19 and TRBJ2-5; maybe TRBD2 (5 bases). Trimming removed 8 bases from V and 4 bases from J, with 11 bases in between. Germline CDR1 is LNHDA and CDR2 is SQIVND (reference sequence). The CDR3 totals 12 residues. This CDR3 is CASAPAGETQYF. The CDR3 DNA is TGTGCCAGTGCCCCCGCGGGAGAGACCCAGTACTTC.

The chain uses TRBV4-2 and TRBJ2-3; 8 bases fit TRBD2. Germline CDR1 reads LGHNA; CDR2 reads YNFKEQ. This CDR3 is 16 amino acids long. The trim removed 1 base at V and 4 bases at J, leaving 7 bases unmatched. The CDR3 DNA is TGTGCCAGCAGCCAAGCTCAAGCGGGGGTATCAGATACGCAGTATTTT. This encodes CASSQAQAGVSDTQYF.

The gene calls are TRBV20-1 and TRBJ2-2; D assignment may be TRBD1 or TRBD2 (6 bases each). V shed 3 bases and J shed 4 bases, with 9 bases lying between them. The germline V gene encodes CDR1 DFQATT and CDR2 SNEGSKA (reference sequence). The CDR3 runs 13 residues. This chain's CDR3 is CSASPGATGELFF. As DNA, the CDR3 is TGCAGTGCTAGTCCGGGGGCCACCGGGGAGCTGTTTTTT.

The V call is TRBV6-5, the J call TRBJ1-2, with D possibly being TRBD1 (5 bases). The CDR3 runs 15 residues. From germline, CDR1 is MNHEY and CDR2 SVGAGI. V dropped 7 bases and J dropped 4 bases, with 19 bases sitting between them. CDR3 DNA sequence: TGTGCCAGCATCCTCACAAGAGGGGTAGGCTATGGCTACACCTTC. Encoded protein: CASILTRGVGYGYTF.

CDR3 DNA sequence: TGTGCCAGCAGTCGCTCGAGTGCCGGGGAGCAGTACTTC. As protein: CASSRSSAGEQYF. V is TRBV12-3 or TRBV12-4 and J is TRBJ2-5; weak D call: TRBD2 (5 bases). V lost 5 bases to trimming and J lost 11 bases, with 18 bases between them. The CDR3 covers 13 residues.

The chain is built from TRBV20-1 and TRBJ2-3, with 11 bases that match TRBD2. J lost 5 bases, V lost 6 bases, and 4 bases had no gene match. CDR3 size: 13 residues. Germline V CDR1 and CDR2: DFQATT, SNEGSKA (reference sequence). The CDR3 protein is CSAIAGGLDTQYF. The CDR3 DNA follows: TGCAGTGCAATAGCGGGAGGGTTAGATACGCAGTATTTT.

This chain joins TRBV11-2 and TRBJ1-2; 8 nucleotides line up with TRBD1. Losses at the gene ends were 2 bases for V and 4 bases for J; bases not matched to a gene: 3. The CDR3 spans 14 residues. From germline, CDR1 is SGHAT and CDR2 FQNNGV. Here the CDR3 DNA reads TGTGCCAGCAGCTTATACACAGGGGGCTATGGCTACACCTTC. It encodes CASSLYTGGYGYTF.

This clonotype was recorded a few times. The chain has TRBV28 and TRBJ2-5; 8 bases line up with TRBD1. There are 13 residues in the CDR3. From germline, CDR1 is MDHEN and CDR2 SYDVKM. V shed 4 bases, J shed 3 bases, and the junction held 1 base outside the gene matches. Here the CDR3 DNA reads TGTGCCAGCAGTTCAGGGGGCGAAGAGACCCAGTACTTC. This codes for CASSSGGEETQYF.

The V call is TRBV4-1, the J call TRBJ2-5, with TRBD2 identical over 9 bases. The V gene's germline CDR1 is MGHRA and CDR2 YSYEKL. The CDR3 extends over 18 amino acids. V dropped 4 bases and J dropped 1; count of bases not matched to a gene: 13. CDR3 nucleotides: TGCGCCAGCAGCCCCCTTAGAGGTGCGGGGGGGACCCAAGAGACCCAGTACTTC. Its translation is CASSPLRGAGGTQETQYF.

The rearrangement joins TRBV12-3 or TRBV12-4 to TRBJ2-4; D uncertain. V was pared by 6 bases and J by 13 bases, with 19 bases between. The CDR3 is 13 residues long. The CDR3 DNA reads as TGTGCCAGCAGACGCGGTTCCGTCTCGGAGCAGTACTTC. This gives the protein CASRRGSVSEQYF.

The chain couples TRBV7-6 to TRBJ2-7; TRBD2 might be the D (7 bases). Germline V CDR1 and CDR2: SGHVS, FNYEAQ. The CDR3 loop spans 14 amino acids. V gave up 8 bases and J gave up 3 bases, with 17 bases separating them. The DNA of the CDR3 is TGTGCCAGCGCCTCGAACAGGGACTACTACGAGCAGTACTTC. Translation gives CASASNRDYYEQYF. Complete variable domain (other parts from reference TRBV7-6 and TRBJ2-7): GAGVSQSPRYKVTKRGQDVALRCDPISGHVSLYWYRQALGQGPEFLTYFNYEAQQDKSGLPNDRFSAERPEGSISTLTIQRTEQRDSAMYRCASASNRDYYEQYFGPGTRLTVT.

The rearrangement uses TRBV15 and TRBJ2-5; D ambiguous. This CDR3 has 14 amino acids. The V gene lost 5 bases and the J gene lost 4 bases, with 14 bases spanning the gap. The germline gives CDR1 LNHNV, CDR2 YYDKDF (reference sequence). The CDR3 region has the DNA TGTGCCACCAGCGTCTTTATAGGACGAGAGACCCAGTACTTC. This sequence encodes CATSVFIGRETQYF.